A single sample gave rise to the 18 T cell receptor beta chains below, sequenced in a study of T cells in Graves' hyperthyroidism and ophthalmopathy. The TCR beta CDR3 regions underwent amplification using RNA transcripts as the source. HTBI primers were the set used in a first-round RT-PCR of the TCR CDR3. TCRdb redid the calling of the multiplex PCR reads with MiXCR, one entry per CDR3 protein. This sample yields over 350,000 distinct CDR3 sequences, of which less than 20% are seen a single time; around two fifths belongs to the top ten. Material: blood. The receptors derive from a man younger than 30 with Graves' ophthalmopathy.

The table lists this clonotype with many counts. This chain uses TRBV3-1 with TRBJ1-6; D gene ambiguous. The V end lost 4 bases, the J end lost 9 bases, and 13 bases lay between the germline ends. Germline-derived CDR1 and CDR2 are LGHDT and YNNKEL (reference sequence). CDR3 size: 14 residues. The CDR3 loop is CASSPPRAGSPLHF. Here the CDR3 DNA reads TGTGCCAGCAGCCCCCCCCGGGCCGGTTCACCCCTCCACTTT.

This clonotype was detected many times. J is TRBJ1-6 and V is TRBV7-9; D ambiguous. This CDR3 comprises 13 residues. Germline V gene sequence: CDR1 SEHNR, CDR2 FQNEAQ (reference sequence). The V and J ends lost 3 bases and 7 bases respectively, with 7 bases between them. This chain's CDR3 is CASSFLGNSPLHF. As DNA, the CDR3 is TGTGCCAGCAGCTTTTTAGGGAATTCACCCCTCCACTTT.

This clonotype has a count of ten or more. The chain couples TRBV28 to TRBJ2-7, with 8 bases that match TRBD1. Germline-derived CDR1 and CDR2 are MDHEN and SYDVKM. The ends lost 7 bases at V and 2 bases at J; junction bases unmatched: 7. The CDR3 contains 14 residues. The CDR3: CASTPTGGTYEQYF. The CDR3 DNA reads as TGTGCCAGCACCCCAACAGGGGGAACCTACGAGCAGTACTTC.

This clonotype was detected only a few times. V gene TRBV10-1 combines with J gene TRBJ1-5; D is uncertain. Trimming took off 11 bases at V and 0 bases at J, with 14 bases between the two ends. The V gene's germline CDR1 is WNHNN and CDR2 SYGVQD (reference sequence). This CDR3 is 14 amino acids long. CDR3 protein: CARGSGVSNQPQHF. In DNA form, the CDR3 reads TGCGCCCGAGGGTCCGGGGTTAGCAATCAGCCCCAGCATTTT.

In this sample, this clonotype turned up many times. This chain connects TRBV4-2 to TRBJ1-3; a weak D match, TRBD1 (5 bases). Trimming took off 8 bases at V and 2 bases at J, with 13 bases between the two ends. The CDR3 has 14 residues. Germline loops: CDR1 LGHNA, CDR2 YNFKEQ. The CDR3: CASQRQMPGNTIYF. CDR3 bases: TGTGCCAGCCAGAGACAGATGCCTGGAAACACCATATATTTT.

The sample holds many counts of this clonotype. The J gene is TRBJ1-5, the V gene TRBV12-3 or TRBV12-4, with 10 bases that match TRBD1. The CDR3 is made up of 18 amino acids. V shed 4 bases and J 5 bases; nucleotides not matched to a gene: 14. The DNA of the CDR3 is TGTGCCAGCAGTTCAGGACATCAAGAGGGACAGGGGTATCAGCCCCAGCATTTT. It codes for CASSSGHQEGQGYQPQHF.

The chain combines TRBV19 with TRBJ1-3, with D tentatively TRBD1 (5 bases). The length of the CDR3 is 14 residues. Trimming took 4 bases from V and 0 from J, leaving 7 bases between them. CDR1 is LNHDA, CDR2 SQIVND, per germline (reference sequence). The CDR3 DNA is TGTGCCAGTAGTACGCAGGGCTCTGGAAACACCATATATTTT. Protein: CASSTQGSGNTIYF.

This clonotype has at least ten counts. The J gene is TRBJ2-5, the V gene TRBV11-2; 8 bases fit TRBD1. V lost 4 bases to trimming and J lost 3 bases; unmatched junction nucleotides: 7. CDR1 and CDR2 from the germline V gene are SGHAT and FQNNGV. The CDR3 sequence is 15 residues long. The CDR3 DNA follows: TGTGCCAGCAGCTCTCTACACAGGGGGGAAGAGACCCAGTACTTC. Protein product: CASSSLHRGEETQYF. The full variable domain, with the rest looked up from reference TRBV11-2 and TRBJ2-5, is EAGVAQSPRYKIIEKRQSVAFWCNPISGHATLYWYQQILGQGPKLLIQFQNNGVVDDSQLPKDRFSAERLKGVDSTLKIQPAKLEDSAVYLCASSSLHRGEETQYFGPGTRLLVL.

This clonotype was seen a handful of times. V and J are TRBV6-1 and TRBJ1-5; 7 bases match TRBD1. J lost 6 bases, V lost 8 bases, and 7 bases had no gene match. Germline CDR1 is MNHNS and CDR2 is SASEGT. There are 13 residues in the CDR3. This CDR3 is CASGEGAGQPQHF. In DNA, the CDR3 is TGTGCCAGCGGGGAGGGGGCGGGTCAGCCCCAGCATTTT.

This clonotype was seen at least ten times. V is TRBV12-3 or TRBV12-4 and J is TRBJ2-5, with 7 bases that match TRBD2. There are 14 residues in the CDR3. Trimming cost V 7 bases and J 2 bases; bases outside gene matches: 7. CDR3 sequence reads: CASKAPGGQETQYF. The CDR3, as DNA: TGTGCCAGCAAAGCTCCGGGGGGTCAAGAGACCCAGTACTTC.

This clonotype was recorded many times. This sequence joins TRBV6-5 and TRBJ1-1, with D perhaps matching TRBD1 (6 bases). Germline V gene sequence: CDR1 MNHEY, CDR2 SVGAGI. The CDR3 is 16 residues long. Between the trimmed V and J ends, which lost 0 bases and 1 base, there was a span of 12 bases. CDR3 sequence reads: CASSYSAGTSNTEAFF. The CDR3 bases are TGTGCCAGCAGTTACTCGGCCGGGACATCGAACACTGAAGCTTTCTTT.

The rearrangement links TRBV10-3 to TRBJ1-2; tentative D call: TRBD1 (5 bases). V was pared by 11 bases and J by 5 bases, with 24 bases between. The CDR3 runs 15 residues. From germline, CDR1 is ENHRY and CDR2 SYGVKD. The CDR3 DNA reads TGTGCCGCGAGTGTTACAGGACCAACGTGGTATGGCTACACCTTC. This encodes CAASVTGPTWYGYTF.

V is TRBV29-1 and J is TRBJ2-5; D unresolved. The V gene lost 2 bases and the J gene lost 1 base, with 11 bases spanning the gap. The CDR3 is made up of 14 amino acids. Looked up from germline, CDR1 is SQVTM and CDR2 is ANQGSEA. The CDR3: CSVEIVSPQETQYF. The CDR3 bases are TGCAGCGTTGAAATAGTCAGCCCCCAAGAGACCCAGTACTTC.

Points on this clonotype: An end of the junction does not agree with germline; a read error may underlie this. The chain uses TRBV7-7 and TRBJ2-5; a possible D gene is TRBD2 (6 bases). CDR1 SSHAT and CDR2 FNYEAQ come from the germline V gene (reference sequence). The CDR3 extends over 15 amino acids. The CDR3 bases are TGTGCTAGCAGCCTAACCGGACGGAGGGCGGAGACCCAGTACTTC. This gives the protein CASSLTGRRAETQYF.

The gene calls are TRBV15 and TRBJ2-5; D is possibly TRBD1 (5 bases). CDR1 and CDR2 (germline): LNHNV, YYDKDF (reference sequence). CDR3 length: 13 amino acids. The germline V and J ends were trimmed by 4 bases and 5 bases, with 11 bases remaining between them. DNA of the CDR3: TGTGCCACCAGCATCGGACAAATCGAGACCCAGTACTTC. Protein product: CATSIGQIETQYF.

This clonotype was seen a handful of times. This chain links TRBV6-1 with TRBJ2-1; no definite D call. V lost 11 bases to trimming and J lost 6 bases, with 14 bases between them. Per germline, CDR1 MNHNS and CDR2 SASEGT. The CDR3 loop spans 12 amino acids. This CDR3 reads CADTVLPNEQFF. The CDR3 DNA follows: TGTGCCGATACAGTACTACCCAATGAGCAGTTCTTC.

This clonotype appeared a few times. The V gene is TRBV20-1, the J gene TRBJ1-2; D gene ambiguous. The CDR3 spans 14 residues. Deletions cut 7 bases from V and 4 bases from J, with 19 bases between. Germline-derived CDR1 and CDR2 are DFQATT and SNEGSKA (reference sequence). CDR3 sequence (DNA): TGCAGTGGCCCGACCACAACGGGCCCCTATGGCTACACCTTC. It encodes CSGPTTTGPYGYTF.

CDR3 sequence (DNA): TGTGCCACCAACAGGGCCGGAAACAATGAGCAGTTCTTC. This encodes CATNRAGNNEQFF. The chain uses TRBV24-1 and TRBJ2-1; tentatively, D is TRBD1 (6 bases). CDR1 is KGHDR, CDR2 SFDVKD, per germline. Trimming cost V 8 bases and J 5 bases, with 12 bases left between them. The CDR3 contains 13 residues.